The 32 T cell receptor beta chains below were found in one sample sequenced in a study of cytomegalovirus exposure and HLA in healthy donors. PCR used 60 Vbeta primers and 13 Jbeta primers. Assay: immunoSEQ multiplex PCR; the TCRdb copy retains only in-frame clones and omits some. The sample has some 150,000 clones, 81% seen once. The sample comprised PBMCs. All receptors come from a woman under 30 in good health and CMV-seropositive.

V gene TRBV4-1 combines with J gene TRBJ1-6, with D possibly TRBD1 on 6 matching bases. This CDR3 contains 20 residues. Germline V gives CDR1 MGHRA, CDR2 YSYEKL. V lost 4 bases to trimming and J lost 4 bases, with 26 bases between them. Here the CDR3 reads CASSPRQGRRRDIYNSPLHF. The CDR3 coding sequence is TGCGCCAGCAGCCCACGCCAGGGGCGGCGGAGAGATATTTATAATTCACCCCTCCACTTT.

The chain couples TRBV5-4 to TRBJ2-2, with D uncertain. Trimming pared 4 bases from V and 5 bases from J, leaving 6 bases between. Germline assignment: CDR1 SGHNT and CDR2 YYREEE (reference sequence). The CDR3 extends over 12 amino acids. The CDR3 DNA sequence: TGTGCCAGCAGCCCCGGGACCGGGGAGCTGTTTTTT. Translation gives CASSPGTGELFF. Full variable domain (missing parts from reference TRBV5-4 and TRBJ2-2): ETGVTQSPTHLIKTRGQQVTLRCSSQSGHNTVSWYQQALGQGPQFIFQYYREEENGRGNFPPRFSGLQFPNYSSELNVNALELDDSALYLCASSPGTGELFFGEGSRLTVL.

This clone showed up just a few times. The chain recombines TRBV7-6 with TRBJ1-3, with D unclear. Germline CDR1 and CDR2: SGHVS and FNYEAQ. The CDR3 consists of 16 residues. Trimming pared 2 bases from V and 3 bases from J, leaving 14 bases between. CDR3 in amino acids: CASSLISEDGGNTIYF. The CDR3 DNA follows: TGTGCCAGCAGCTTAATTTCGGAGGACGGTGGAAACACCATATATTTT.

CDR3: CASSQVVRAGGYTF. Here the CDR3 DNA reads TGCGCCAGCAGCCAAGTCGTACGGGCGGGTGGCTACACCTTC. The chain recombines TRBV4-1 with TRBJ1-2; D gene unclear. The CDR3 sequence is 14 residues long. Looked up from germline, CDR1 is MGHRA and CDR2 is YSYEKL. Deletions cut 1 base from V and 7 bases from J, with 13 bases between.

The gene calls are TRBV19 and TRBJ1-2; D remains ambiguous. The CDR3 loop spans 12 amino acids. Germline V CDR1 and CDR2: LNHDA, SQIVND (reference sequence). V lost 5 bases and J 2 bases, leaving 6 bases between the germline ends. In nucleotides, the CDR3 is TGTGCCAGTAGTTACCAGAACTATGGCTACACCTTC. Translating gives CASSYQNYGYTF. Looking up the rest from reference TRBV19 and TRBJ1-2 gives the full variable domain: DGGITQSPKYLFRKEGQNVTLSCEQNLNHDAMYWYRQDPGQGLRLIYYSQIVNDFQKGDIAEGYSVSREKKESFPLTVTSAQKNPTAFYLCASSYQNYGYTFGSGTRLTVV.

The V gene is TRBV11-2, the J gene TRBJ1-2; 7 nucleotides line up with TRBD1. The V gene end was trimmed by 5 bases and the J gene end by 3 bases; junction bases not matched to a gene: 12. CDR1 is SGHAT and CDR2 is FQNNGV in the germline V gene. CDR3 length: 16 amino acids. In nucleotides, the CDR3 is TGTGCCAGCAGCATAAGGACAGGTCAAACGGACTATGGCTACACCTTC. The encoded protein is CASSIRTGQTDYGYTF. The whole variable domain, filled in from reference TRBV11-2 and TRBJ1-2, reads EAGVAQSPRYKIIEKRQSVAFWCNPISGHATLYWYQQILGQGPKLLIQFQNNGVVDDSQLPKDRFSAERLKGVDSTLKIQPAKLEDSAVYLCASSIRTGQTDYGYTFGSGTRLTVV.

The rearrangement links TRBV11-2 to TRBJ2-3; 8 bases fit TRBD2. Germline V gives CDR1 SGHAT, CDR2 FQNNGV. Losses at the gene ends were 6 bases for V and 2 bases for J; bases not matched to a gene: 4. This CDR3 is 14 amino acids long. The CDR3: CASRQTSDTDTQYF. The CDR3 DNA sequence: TGTGCCAGCAGACAGACTAGCGACACAGATACGCAGTATTTT.

The CDR3 DNA sequence: TGTGCCAGCAGCGCCGGGACAGGAAGCTACGAGCAGTACTTC. Amino acid sequence: CASSAGTGSYEQYF. This rearrangement joins TRBV11-2 to TRBJ2-7, with 8 bases aligning to TRBD1. Germline lookup yields CDR1 SGHAT and CDR2 FQNNGV. J gave up 3 bases and V 5 bases, and 6 bases lay outside the gene matches. The CDR3 runs 14 residues.

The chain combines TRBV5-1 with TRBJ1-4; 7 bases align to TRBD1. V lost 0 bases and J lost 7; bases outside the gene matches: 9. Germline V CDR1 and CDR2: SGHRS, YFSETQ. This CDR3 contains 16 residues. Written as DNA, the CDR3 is TGCGCCAGCAGCTTGGCCCCGGGACAGATTAGTGAAAAACTGTTTTTT. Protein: CASSLAPGQISEKLFF.

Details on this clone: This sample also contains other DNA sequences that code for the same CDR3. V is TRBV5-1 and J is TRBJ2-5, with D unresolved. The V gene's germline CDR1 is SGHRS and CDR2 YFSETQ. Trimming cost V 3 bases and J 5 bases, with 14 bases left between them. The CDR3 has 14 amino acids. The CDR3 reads CASSSSRLGETQYF. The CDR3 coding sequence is TGCGCCAGCAGCTCGTCCCGTCTCGGGGAGACCCAGTACTTC. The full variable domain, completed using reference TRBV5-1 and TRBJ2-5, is KAGVTQTPRYLIKTRGQQVTLSCSPISGHRSVSWYQQTPGQGLQFLFEYFSETQRNKGNFPGRFSGRQFSNSRSEMNVSTLELGDSALYLCASSSSRLGETQYFGPGTRLLVL.

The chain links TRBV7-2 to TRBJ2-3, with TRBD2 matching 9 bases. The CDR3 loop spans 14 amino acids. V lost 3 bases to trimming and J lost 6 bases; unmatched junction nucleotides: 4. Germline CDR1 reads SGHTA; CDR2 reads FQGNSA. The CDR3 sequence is CASSFSGGGDTQYF. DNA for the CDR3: TGTGCCAGCAGCTTTAGCGGGGGCGGCGATACGCAGTATTTT.

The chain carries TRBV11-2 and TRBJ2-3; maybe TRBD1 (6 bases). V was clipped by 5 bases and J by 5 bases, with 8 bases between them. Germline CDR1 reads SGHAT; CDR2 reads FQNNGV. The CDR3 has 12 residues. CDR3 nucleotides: TGTGCCAGCAGCCCAGGGGAAGATACGCAGTATTTT. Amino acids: CASSPGEDTQYF.

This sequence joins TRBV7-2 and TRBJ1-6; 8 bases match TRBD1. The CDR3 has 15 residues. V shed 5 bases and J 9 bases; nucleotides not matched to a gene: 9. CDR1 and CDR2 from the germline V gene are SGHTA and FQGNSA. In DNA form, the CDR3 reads TGTGCCAGCAGCGCCCGACAGGGGTCGTCTTCACCCCTCCACTTT. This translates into CASSARQGSSSPLHF. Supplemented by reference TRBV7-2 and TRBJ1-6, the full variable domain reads GAGVSQSPSNKVTEKGKDVELRCDPISGHTALYWYRQSLGQGLEFLIYFQGNSAPDKSGLPSDRFSAERTGGSVSTLTIQRTQQEDSAVYLCASSARQGSSSPLHFGNGTRLTVT.

DNA of the CDR3: TGTGCCAGCAGCTGGGGACAGACTGAAGCTTTCTTT. Amino acid sequence: CASSWGQTEAFF. This chain connects TRBV28 to TRBJ1-1; 7 bases map to TRBD1. Germline V CDR1 and CDR2: MDHEN, SYDVKM. CDR3 length: 12 residues. Losses at the gene ends were 6 bases for V and 5 bases for J; bases not matched to a gene: 3.

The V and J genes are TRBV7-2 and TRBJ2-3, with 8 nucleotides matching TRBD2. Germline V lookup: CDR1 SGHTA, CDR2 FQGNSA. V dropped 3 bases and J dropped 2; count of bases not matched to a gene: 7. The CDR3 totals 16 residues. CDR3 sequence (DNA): TGTGCCAGCAGCTTCCGGCGGGGGGTCCACACAGATACGCAGTATTTT. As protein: CASSFRRGVHTDTQYF.

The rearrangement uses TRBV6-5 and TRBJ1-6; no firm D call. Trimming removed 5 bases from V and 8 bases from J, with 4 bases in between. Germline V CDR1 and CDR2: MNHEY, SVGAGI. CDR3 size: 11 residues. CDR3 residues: CASSEDSPLHF. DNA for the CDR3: TGTGCCAGCAGTGAGGATTCACCCCTCCACTTT.

The CDR3 sequence: CATSRVPRVIYNSPLHF. The CDR3 DNA reads as TGTGCCACCAGCAGAGTTCCACGGGTTATTTATAATTCACCCCTCCACTTT. The V and J genes are TRBV15 and TRBJ1-6; D call uncertain. Germline CDR1 LNHNV, CDR2 YYDKDF (reference sequence). This CDR3 contains 17 residues. Trimming took off 1 base at V and 4 bases at J, with 14 bases between the two ends.

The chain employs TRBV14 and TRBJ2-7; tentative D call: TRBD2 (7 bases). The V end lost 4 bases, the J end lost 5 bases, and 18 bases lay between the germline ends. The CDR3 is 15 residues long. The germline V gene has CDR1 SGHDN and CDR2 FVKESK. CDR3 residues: CASSPFYREGHEQYF. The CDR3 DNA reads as TGTGCCAGCAGCCCCTTCTACAGGGAGGGCCACGAGCAGTACTTC. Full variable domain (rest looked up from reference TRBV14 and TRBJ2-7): EAGVTQFPSHSVIEKGQTVTLRCDPISGHDNLYWYRRVMGKEIKFLLHFVKESKQDESGMPNNRFLAERTGGTYSTLKVQPAELEDSGVYFCASSPFYREGHEQYFGPGTRLTVT.

CDR3 region: CAAEGQGGYGYTF. Written as DNA, the CDR3 is TGTGCCGCCGAGGGTCAGGGAGGGTATGGCTACACCTTC. The V and J genes are TRBV28 and TRBJ1-2; possibly TRBD1 for D (5 bases). The germline gives CDR1 MDHEN, CDR2 SYDVKM. Trimming removed 11 bases at V and 5 bases at J, with 18 bases between. This CDR3 is 13 amino acids long.

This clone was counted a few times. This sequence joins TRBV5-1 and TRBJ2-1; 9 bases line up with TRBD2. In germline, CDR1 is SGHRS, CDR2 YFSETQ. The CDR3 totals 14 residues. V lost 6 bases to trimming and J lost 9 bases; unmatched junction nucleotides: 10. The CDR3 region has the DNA TGCGCCAGCACGTGGTCTAGCGGGGTCTCTGAGCAGTTCTTC. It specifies CASTWSSGVSEQFF.

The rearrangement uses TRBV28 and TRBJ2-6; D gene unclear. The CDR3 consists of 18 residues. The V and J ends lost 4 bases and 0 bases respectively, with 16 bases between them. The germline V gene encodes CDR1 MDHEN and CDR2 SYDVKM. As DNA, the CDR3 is TGTGCCAGCAGTTGGCGCGTCAGCGCAAACTCTGGGGCCAACGTCCTGACTTTC. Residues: CASSWRVSANSGANVLTF.

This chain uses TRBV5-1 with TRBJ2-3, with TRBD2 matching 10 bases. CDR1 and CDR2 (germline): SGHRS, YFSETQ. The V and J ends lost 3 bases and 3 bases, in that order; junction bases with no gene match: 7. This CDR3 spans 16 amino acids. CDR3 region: CASSSLAGGVTDTQYF. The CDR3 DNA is TGCGCCAGCAGCTCCTTAGCGGGGGGCGTGACAGATACGCAGTATTTT.

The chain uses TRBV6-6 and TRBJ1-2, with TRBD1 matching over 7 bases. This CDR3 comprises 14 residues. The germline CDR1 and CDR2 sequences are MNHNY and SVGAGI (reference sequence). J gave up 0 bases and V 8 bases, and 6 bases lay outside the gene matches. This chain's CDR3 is CASLSGGSNYGYTF. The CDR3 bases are TGTGCCAGCTTATCAGGGGGGTCTAACTATGGCTACACCTTC.

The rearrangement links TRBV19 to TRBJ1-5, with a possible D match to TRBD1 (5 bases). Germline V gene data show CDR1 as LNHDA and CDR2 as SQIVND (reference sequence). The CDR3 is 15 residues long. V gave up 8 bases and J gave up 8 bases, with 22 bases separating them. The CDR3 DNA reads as TGTGCCAGTTTAACCCCGGGACTCACATCGGAGCCCCAGCATTTT. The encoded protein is CASLTPGLTSEPQHF.

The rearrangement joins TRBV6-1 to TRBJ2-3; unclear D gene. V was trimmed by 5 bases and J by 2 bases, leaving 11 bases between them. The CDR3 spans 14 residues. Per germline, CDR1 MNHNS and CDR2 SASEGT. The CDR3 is CASSLSSTTDTQYF. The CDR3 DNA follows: TGTGCCAGCAGTCTTAGCAGCACCACAGATACGCAGTATTTT.

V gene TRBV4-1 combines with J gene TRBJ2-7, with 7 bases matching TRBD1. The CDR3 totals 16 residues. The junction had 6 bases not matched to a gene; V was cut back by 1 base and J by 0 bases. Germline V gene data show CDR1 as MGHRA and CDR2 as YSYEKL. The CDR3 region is CASSQGPGQDSYEQYF. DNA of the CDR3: TGCGCCAGCAGCCAAGGACCAGGACAGGACTCCTACGAGCAGTACTTC.

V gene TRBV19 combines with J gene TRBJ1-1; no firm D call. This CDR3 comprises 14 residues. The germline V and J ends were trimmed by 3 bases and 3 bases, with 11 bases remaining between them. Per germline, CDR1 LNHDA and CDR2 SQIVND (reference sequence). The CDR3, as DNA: TGTGCCAGTAGTATGATCGGGTATGACACTGAAGCTTTCTTT. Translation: CASSMIGYDTEAFF.

The CDR3 coding sequence is TGTGCCAGCAGCTTGCCAGGGCCTCTCTATGGCTACACCTTC. Its translation is CASSLPGPLYGYTF. The J gene is TRBJ1-2, the V gene TRBV5-6; a possible D gene is TRBD1 (5 bases). This CDR3 is built from 14 residues. Germline V CDR1 and CDR2: SGHDT, YYEEEE. V lost 1 base to trimming and J lost 4 bases, with 11 bases between them. The full variable domain, with the rest looked up from reference TRBV5-6 and TRBJ1-2, is DAGVTQSPTHLIKTRGQQVTLRCSPKSGHDTVSWYQQALGQGPQFIFQYYEEEERQRGNFPDRFSGHQFPNYSSELNVNALLLGDSALYLCASSLPGPLYGYTFGSGTRLTVV.

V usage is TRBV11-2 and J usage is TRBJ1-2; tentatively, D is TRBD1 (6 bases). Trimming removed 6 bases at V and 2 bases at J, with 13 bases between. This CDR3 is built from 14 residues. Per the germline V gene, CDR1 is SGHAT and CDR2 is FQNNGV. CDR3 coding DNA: TGTGCCAGCAGGCCGGGGGGGCGCAACTATGGCTACACCTTC. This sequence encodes CASRPGGRNYGYTF.

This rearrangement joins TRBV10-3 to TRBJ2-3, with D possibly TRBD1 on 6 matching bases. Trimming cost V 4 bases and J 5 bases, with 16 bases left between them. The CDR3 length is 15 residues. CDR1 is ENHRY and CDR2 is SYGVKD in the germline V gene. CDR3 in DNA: TGTGCCATCAGTGGGAGCGGTAGACAGGAAGATACGCAGTATTTT. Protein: CAISGSGRQEDTQYF.

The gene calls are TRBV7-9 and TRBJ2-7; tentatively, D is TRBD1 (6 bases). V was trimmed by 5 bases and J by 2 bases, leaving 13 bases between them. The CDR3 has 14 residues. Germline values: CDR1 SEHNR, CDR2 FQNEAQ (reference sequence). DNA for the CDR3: TGTGCCAGCAGCCCCGACAGGCGACCCTACGAGCAGTACTTC. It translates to CASSPDRRPYEQYF.

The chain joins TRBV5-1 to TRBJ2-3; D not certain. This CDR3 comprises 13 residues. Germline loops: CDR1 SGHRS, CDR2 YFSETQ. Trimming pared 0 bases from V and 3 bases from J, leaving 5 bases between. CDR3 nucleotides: TGCGCCAGCAGCTTGGTCGGTACAGATACGCAGTATTTT. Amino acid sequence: CASSLVGTDTQYF.